These 15 T cell receptor beta chains originate from one sample sequenced in a study of T cell responses to AZD1222 COVID-19 vaccine. Clones were read by immunoSEQ multiplex PCR, and TCRdb kept only the in-frame ones, dropping some. Of around 80,000 clones in the sample, 83% are singletons; the top ten hold about 1.3%. This material consisted of peripheral blood, taken 28 days after the second AZD1222 dose. All receptors come from an adult who received the AZD1222 COVID-19 vaccine.

V is TRBV7-9 and J is TRBJ2-3; 11 bases agree with TRBD2. The CDR3 runs to 14 residues. V shed 4 bases, J shed 5 bases, and the junction held 2 bases outside the gene matches. In germline, CDR1 is SEHNR, CDR2 FQNEAQ (reference sequence). The CDR3 region is CASSSSGRIDTQYF. CDR3 DNA: TGTGCCAGCAGCTCTAGCGGGAGGATAGATACGCAGTATTTT.

The CDR3 bases are TGCGCCAGCAGCCAAGATTCGGGGGCAGAGGGAAACACCATATATTTT. It is translated as CASSQDSGAEGNTIYF. The chain couples TRBV4-1 to TRBJ1-3; a weak D match, TRBD1 (6 bases). From germline, CDR1 is MGHRA and CDR2 YSYEKL. V lost 0 bases and J lost 4, with 13 bases in between. This CDR3 contains 16 residues.

The chain combines TRBV5-1 with TRBJ1-2; D call uncertain. The V end was cut by 4 bases, the J end by 2 bases, with 12 bases between. This CDR3 region has 14 residues. The germline gives CDR1 SGHRS, CDR2 YFSETQ. CDR3 protein: CASSPQTANYGYTF. The CDR3 bases are TGCGCCAGCAGCCCCCAAACGGCAAACTATGGCTACACCTTC.

This clone was observed a few times. CDR3: CASRPSGSYEQYF. The CDR3 coding sequence is TGTGCCAGCAGGCCTAGCGGGAGTTACGAGCAGTACTTC. The chain couples TRBV3-1 (or the pseudogene TRBV3-2) to TRBJ2-7; 10 bases agree with TRBD2. The CDR3 has 13 residues. V was clipped by 6 bases and J by 4 bases; unmatched bases: 3. CDR1 and CDR2 from the germline V gene are LGHDT and YNNKEL (reference sequence).

In its sample, this clone was seen once. The genes are TRBV27 and TRBJ2-7; 8 bases are a match to TRBD1. Germline loops: CDR1 MNHEY, CDR2 SMNVEV (reference sequence). This CDR3 spans 14 amino acids. J was trimmed by 0 bases and V by 4 bases; bases with no gene match: 2. Here the CDR3 reads CASSWTGTSYEQYF. The CDR3 bases are TGTGCCAGCAGTTGGACAGGGACCTCCTACGAGCAGTACTTC.

This chain connects TRBV7-2 to TRBJ2-3; D not certain. The CDR3 has 16 amino acids. Germline V CDR1 and CDR2: SGHTA, FQGNSA. Between the trimmed V and J ends, which lost 3 bases and 3 bases, there was a span of 16 bases. The CDR3 reads CASSFHALLSTDTQYF. The CDR3 nucleotides read TGTGCCAGCAGCTTCCATGCCCTCCTCAGTACAGATACGCAGTATTTT. Combining the CDR3 with reference TRBV7-2 and TRBJ2-3 gives the whole variable domain GAGVSQSPSNKVTEKGKDVELRCDPISGHTALYWYRQSLGQGLEFLIYFQGNSAPDKSGLPSDRFSAERTGGSVSTLTIQRTQQEDSAVYLCASSFHALLSTDTQYFGPGTRLTVL.

The chain combines TRBV27 with TRBJ2-1; D is unclear. The CDR3 is 16 amino acids. Germline-derived CDR1 and CDR2 are MNHEY and SMNVEV (reference sequence). Trimming took 3 bases from V and 4 from J, leaving 16 bases between them. The CDR3: CASSLRPERPYNEQFF. The CDR3 coding sequence is TGTGCCAGCAGTTTGCGCCCAGAACGACCTTACAATGAGCAGTTCTTC.

The rearrangement links TRBV7-6 to TRBJ2-3; no firm D call. The V end lost 5 bases, the J end lost 2 bases, and 23 bases lay between the germline ends. Germline V CDR1 and CDR2: SGHVS, FNYEAQ. CDR3 length equals 18 residues. Here the CDR3 DNA reads TGTGCCAGCAGCCCAAAAATCCTACCTACCGAAGCCACAGATACGCAGTATTTT. Amino acid sequence: CASSPKILPTEATDTQYF. The full variable domain, with the rest looked up from reference TRBV7-6 and TRBJ2-3, is GAGVSQSPRYKVTKRGQDVALRCDPISGHVSLYWYRQALGQGPEFLTYFNYEAQQDKSGLPNDRFSAERPEGSISTLTIQRTEQRDSAMYRCASSPKILPTEATDTQYFGPGTRLTVL.

The chain joins TRBV5-4 to TRBJ2-1; possible D gene TRBD1, 6 bases. Per the germline V gene, CDR1 is SGHNT and CDR2 is YYREEE (reference sequence). V shed 3 bases and J shed 9 bases, with 13 bases lying between them. This CDR3 has 13 amino acids. The chain's CDR3 is CASSSPPTGEQFF. CDR3 bases: TGTGCCAGCAGCTCGCCCCCGACAGGTGAGCAGTTCTTC.

This sequence joins TRBV6-4 and TRBJ2-3; D possibly uses TRBD1 or TRBD2 (5 bases each). Trimming stripped 0 bases from V and 6 bases from J, with 7 bases between. The V gene's germline CDR1 is MRHNA and CDR2 SNTAGT. The length of the CDR3 is 13 residues. This chain's CDR3 is CASSDSWGDTQYF. The DNA for the CDR3 is TGTGCCAGCAGTGACTCTTGGGGGGATACGCAGTATTTT.

The genes are TRBV4-3 and TRBJ2-3; unclear D gene. Germline V gene data show CDR1 as LGHNA and CDR2 as YSLEER. Trimming stripped 4 bases from V and 0 bases from J, with 11 bases between. CDR3 size: 15 residues. The CDR3 coding sequence is TGCGCCAGCAGCCTGTACAGAACTAGCACAGATACGCAGTATTTT. It encodes CASSLYRTSTDTQYF.

The chain uses TRBV27 and TRBJ1-2; the match to TRBD1 covers 7 bases. The ends lost 6 bases at V and 0 bases at J; junction bases unmatched: 7. CDR3 size: 15 residues. CDR1 and CDR2 (germline): MNHEY, SMNVEV (reference sequence). The CDR3 region has the DNA TGTGCCAGCAGCCGGGACAGTAGAGCTAACTATGGCTACACCTTC. It is translated as CASSRDSRANYGYTF.

This clone was seen a few times. Here the CDR3 DNA reads TGTGCCTGGGAAGTAGACAGCTCCTATAATTCACCCCTCCACTTT. Protein sequence: CAWEVDSSYNSPLHF. This chain links TRBV30 with TRBJ1-6, with D maybe TRBD1 (5 bases). There are 15 residues in the CDR3. Germline assignment: CDR1 GTSNPN and CDR2 SVGIG (reference sequence). The V and J ends lost 5 bases and 0 bases respectively, with 11 bases between them. Full variable domain (rest looked up from reference TRBV30 and TRBJ1-6): SQTIHQWPATLVQPVGSPLSLECTVEGTSNPNLYWYRQAAGRGLQLLFYSVGIGQISSEVPQNLSASRPQDRQFILSSKKLLLSDSGFYLCAWEVDSSYNSPLHFGNGTRLTVT.

This clone was detected only once. The chain employs TRBV28 and TRBJ2-1; D unresolved. Germline assignment: CDR1 MDHEN and CDR2 SYDVKM. The CDR3 has 13 residues. Trimming stripped 6 bases from V and 4 bases from J, with 10 bases between. DNA for the CDR3: TGTGCCAGCAGGAGCCCAGGTTACAATGAGCAGTTCTTC. It yields the protein CASRSPGYNEQFF.

V is TRBV7-9 and J is TRBJ2-3; D unresolved. The CDR3 consists of 13 residues. Germline CDR1 is SEHNR and CDR2 is FQNEAQ (reference sequence). Trimming cost V 1 base and J 4 bases, with 6 bases left between them. CDR3 nucleotide sequence: TGTGCCAGCAGCTTAGGATTGGCAGATACGCAGTATTTT. Translation gives CASSLGLADTQYF.